The next 15 T cell receptor beta chains were all read from a single sample in a study of glioma-infiltrating T cells. TCR alpha and beta CDR3 regions were amplified from RNA using iRepertoire nested multiplex PCR. One entry per CDR3 protein, called by TCRdb with MiXCR from the multiplex PCR reads. The table has some 160,000 distinct CDR3 sequences, around 40% seen once; the top ten hold around 5%. Sequenced material: glioma tissue, nonneoplastic brain tissue, or PBMCs (not recorded which). The receptors come from a human donor with low-grade glioma or glioblastoma, undergoing nonglioma brain surgery, or in good health (not recorded which).

The chain combines TRBV9 with TRBJ1-4; D call uncertain. Between the trimmed V and J ends, which lost 2 bases and 11 bases, there was a span of 13 bases. CDR3 length equals 13 residues. Germline assignment: CDR1 SGDLS and CDR2 YYNGEE. CDR3 amino acids: CASSVVADGKLFF. CDR3 DNA sequence: TGTGCCAGCAGCGTGGTGGCGGACGGGAAACTGTTTTTT.

This rearrangement joins TRBV20-1 to TRBJ2-7; tentatively, D is TRBD1 or TRBD2 (6 bases each). Germline V gene sequence: CDR1 DFQATT, CDR2 SNEGSKA (reference sequence). The CDR3 covers 15 residues. Trimming removed 2 bases at V and 4 bases at J, with 18 bases between. The CDR3 DNA reads TGCAGTGCTAGAATGGAGGGGGGCTTCACATACGAGCAGTACTTC. It codes for CSARMEGGFTYEQYF.

About this clonotype itself: A single base separates this from a much larger clone, so it may be a read error. V and J are TRBV20-1 and TRBJ2-7; D may be TRBD1 (6 bases). Deletions cut 1 base from V and 3 bases from J, with 22 bases between. The CDR3 runs to 17 residues. Germline loops: CDR1 DFQATT, CDR2 SNEGSKA (reference sequence). In nucleotides, the CDR3 is TGCAGTGCTAGAGGTCCCGGGACACGTACGCCTTGCTACGAGCAGTACTTC. Amino acids: CSARGPGTRTPCYEQYF.

As concerns this clonotype: With a much larger clone just one base away, this may be a read error. The chain couples TRBV20-1 to TRBJ2-5, with TRBD2 identical over 7 bases. The CDR3 is 14 residues long. Germline loops: CDR1 DFQATT, CDR2 SNEGSKA (reference sequence). The CDR3 sequence is CSARPRGVVETKYF. CDR3 DNA: TGCAGTGCTAGACCTCGGGGGGTCGTCGAGACCAAGTACTTC.

Many counts were recorded for this clonotype. The chain has TRBV27 and TRBJ2-7; D tentatively reads TRBD1 or TRBD2 (5 bases each). Between the trimmed V and J ends, which lost 5 bases and 2 bases, there was a span of 16 bases. CDR1 MNHEY and CDR2 SMNVEV come from the germline V gene (reference sequence). The CDR3 length is 15 residues. The CDR3 protein is CASSAPGRMTYEQYF. CDR3 bases: TGTGCCAGCAGTGCCCCGGGACGGATGACCTACGAGCAGTACTTC.

To note about this clonotype: A clone one base away is much larger, so this may be a read error. This CDR3 fails to terminate in the conserved phenylalanine or tryptophan, so it likely reflects a read error. V and J are TRBV20-1 and TRBJ1-2; 12 bases are shared with TRBD1. This CDR3 has 15 amino acids. In germline, CDR1 is DFQATT, CDR2 SNEGSKA (reference sequence). Trimming took 0 bases from V and 6 from J; bases not matched to a gene: 5. Here the CDR3 reads CSARETGQGADGYTI. As DNA, the CDR3 is TGCAGTGCTAGAGAAACGGGACAGGGGGCCGATGGCTACACCATC.

The genes are TRBV24-1 and TRBJ1-5; tentative D call: TRBD1 (5 bases). Trimming left V 3 bases short and J 9 bases short, with 14 bases between. The CDR3 runs 14 residues. Germline-derived CDR1 and CDR2 are KGHDR and SFDVKD. For the CDR3, the DNA is TGTGCCACCAGTGATCCACAGGAAGGACGGCCCCAGCATTTT. Translated: CATSDPQEGRPQHF.

At least ten counts were recorded for this clonotype. The chain joins TRBV4-1 to TRBJ2-3; D perhaps matches TRBD2 (6 bases). The CDR3 is 16 residues long. Trimming pared 4 bases from V and 3 bases from J, leaving 17 bases between. Germline V lookup: CDR1 MGHRA, CDR2 YSYEKL. The CDR3 coding sequence is TGCGCCAGCAGCCCCCTGACGGGACTTACAACAGATACGCAGTATTTT. This codes for CASSPLTGLTTDTQYF.

The V gene is TRBV27, the J gene TRBJ1-3; 8 bases agree with TRBD1. Looked up from germline, CDR1 is MNHEY and CDR2 is SMNVEV (reference sequence). The CDR3 is 18 amino acids. V gave up 0 bases and J gave up 0 bases; unmatched junction bases: 7. The CDR3 reads CASSLSGTGGYSGNTIYF. The CDR3 bases are TGTGCCAGCAGTTTATCAGGGACAGGCGGATACTCTGGAAACACCATATATTTT.

As regards this clonotype: A much larger clone lies one base from this, so it may be a read error. This chain links TRBV10-3 with TRBJ2-3; D call uncertain. This CDR3 is built from 13 residues. V gave up 0 bases and J gave up 7 bases, with 8 bases separating them. Germline-derived CDR1 and CDR2 are ENHRY and SYGVKD. The CDR3 reads CAISESATNTQYF. The CDR3 DNA is TGTGCCATCAGTGAGTCGGCCACTAATACGCAGTATTTT.

Concerning this clonotype: A read error may explain this, as a much larger clone is one base away. The chain recombines TRBV12-3 or TRBV12-4 with TRBJ2-3, with D possibly being TRBD1 (7 bases). CDR3 length equals 15 residues. The CDR3 loop reads CASSLSGEGTDRQYF. In DNA, the CDR3 is TGTGCCAGCAGTTTATCGGGGGAAGGGACAGATAGGCAGTATTTT.

This chain uses TRBV5-4 with TRBJ2-1; TRBD2 aligns across 12 bases. The length of the CDR3 is 17 residues. Germline values: CDR1 SGHNT, CDR2 YYREEE (reference sequence). The ends lost 4 bases at V and 6 bases at J; junction bases unmatched: 11. CDR3: CASSGASGRARLNEQFF. The CDR3 DNA reads as TGTGCCAGCAGCGGAGCTAGCGGGAGGGCCAGGCTCAATGAGCAGTTCTTC.

To note about this clonotype: One end of the junction is discordant with germline, which a read error may explain. The V gene is TRBV2, the J gene TRBJ1-2, with 7 positions matching TRBD1. Germline V CDR1 and CDR2: SNHLY, FYNNEI. The CDR3 contains 14 residues. The CDR3 DNA sequence: TGTGCCAGGAGTTTTGCTCCAGGGGGAGATGGCTACAGCTTC. Translating it yields CARSFAPGGDGYSF.

With respect to this clonotype: Mismatch with germline at one junction end may stem from a read error. This chain connects TRBV6-2 or TRBV6-3 to TRBJ2-1; 8 nucleotides line up with TRBD1. Germline values: CDR1 MNHEY, CDR2 SVGEGT. This CDR3 comprises 14 residues. Here the CDR3 reads CASYGQGSYNGQFF. CDR3 nucleotides: TGTGCCAGCTACGGACAGGGCTCTTACAATGGGCAGTTCTTC.

Ten or more counts support this clonotype. The rearrangement uses TRBV4-1 and TRBJ2-1; TRBD1 matches at 7 bases. CDR3 length: 15 amino acids. Germline V gene data show CDR1 as MGHRA and CDR2 as YSYEKL. V was clipped by 5 bases and J by 1 base; unmatched bases: 5. CDR3 protein: CASSLDRSSYNEQFF. The DNA for the CDR3 is TGCGCCAGCAGCTTGGACAGGTCATCCTACAATGAGCAGTTCTTC.